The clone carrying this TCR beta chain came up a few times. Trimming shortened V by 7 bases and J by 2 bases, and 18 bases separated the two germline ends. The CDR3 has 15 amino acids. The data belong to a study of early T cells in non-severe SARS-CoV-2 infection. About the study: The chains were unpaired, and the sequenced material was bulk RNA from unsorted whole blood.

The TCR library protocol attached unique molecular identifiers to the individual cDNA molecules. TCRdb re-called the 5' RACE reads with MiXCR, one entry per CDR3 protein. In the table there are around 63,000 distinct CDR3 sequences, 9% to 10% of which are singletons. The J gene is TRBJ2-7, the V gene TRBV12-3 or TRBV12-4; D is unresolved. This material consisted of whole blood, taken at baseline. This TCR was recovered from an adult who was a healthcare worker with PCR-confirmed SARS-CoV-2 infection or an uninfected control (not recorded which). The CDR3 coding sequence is TGTGCCAGCACCCCAATGGAAGGGTTTGCCTACGAGCAGTACTTC. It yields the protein CASTPMEGFAYEQYF.